This T cell receptor (beta chain) came from a study of radiotherapy plus CTLA-4 blockade in lung cancer. Whole-study context: Among patients, roughly 17% showed objective responses, and 30% to 40% had disease control. Findings and caveats of the study: Interferon-beta and early blood T cell clone dynamics reportedly predicted response best. Blood-borne expansion of tumor-derived TCR clones followed radiotherapy plus ipilimumab.

As to this clone: Antigen unknown.

Clones were sequenced by immunoSEQ multiplex PCR, and TCRdb holds only the in-frame ones, with some missing. The data contain roughly 100,000 clones, 80% to 85% of them seen just once; the ten biggest clones take up 3.4%. The study gave focal radiation plus ipilimumab CTLA-4 blockade to patients with chemo-refractory metastatic non-small-cell lung cancer. The germline V gene encodes CDR1 MNHEY and CDR2 SMNVEV (reference sequence). This CDR3 has 13 residues. V lost 2 bases, J lost 7 bases, and 12 bases lay in between. The clonotype originates from a human donor with non-small cell lung cancer who had a partial response to radiotherapy plus ipilimumab. The V gene is TRBV27, the J gene TRBJ2-7, with D possibly TRBD2 on 5 matching bases. Sequenced material: peripheral blood, taken from a patient treated with radiotherapy plus ipilimumab. CDR3 bases: TGTGCCAGCAGTTTAGTCCGGGGAGCGGAGCAGTACTTC. It translates to CASSLVRGAEQYF.